This T cell receptor beta chain was captured by sequencing in a study of control samples from healthy donors and cancer patients. The CDR3 runs 13 residues. In germline, CDR1 is SGDLS, CDR2 YYNGEE. TCRdb's copy holds only in-frame clones and misses some; the assay was immunoSEQ multiplex PCR. This table has around 150,000 clones, around 96% appearing once. Points on this clone: The junction departs from germline at one end; a sequencing error may be responsible.

The sample was blood. The clonotype was recovered from a woman in her forties in good health. The J gene is TRBJ1-5, the V gene TRBV9; TRBD1 is a possible D gene (6 bases). The CDR3 sequence: CTSSATGDQPQHF. Here the CDR3 DNA reads TGTACCAGCAGCGCGACAGGCGATCAGCCCCAGCATTTT.